Given below is one T cell receptor beta chain in context. What it binds is unknown. This specimen comes from a study of post-analysis software for immune sequencing data. Background on the study: Recorded disease courses covered relapsing-remitting, secondary progressive and progressive-relapsing multiple sclerosis. Some patients had no subtype annotation.

Study results and limitations: Patients with multiple sclerosis recorded significantly lower normalized Chao1 diversity than controls, the study found. Roughly 5 TRBV segments occurring more often in patients than controls included TRBV5-6, TRBV5-1 and TRBV20-1. F-measure co-clustering was strong for batch-matched samples.

Included in the TCR beta cDNA libraries were unique molecular identifiers. Once roughly 1 to 11 million T cells were used, about 490,000 cDNA molecules resulted. TCRdb independently ran MiXCR on the PCR reads; one entry per CDR3 protein. The top ten clones hold around 11% of a sample with hundreds of thousands of distinct CDR3 sequences, 55% to 60% of them seen once. V dropped 0 bases and J dropped 5 bases, with 11 bases sitting between them. CDR3 length: 15 residues. CDR1 is LGHNA, CDR2 YSLEER, per germline. The chain recombines TRBV4-3 with TRBJ2-1; D call uncertain. Material for sequencing was blood. The sequence was collected from a girl aged 2 to 10 with multiple sclerosis. For the CDR3, the DNA is TGCGCCAGCAGCCAAGATCGTCCCATCAACAATGAGCAGTTCTTC. This codes for CASSQDRPINNEQFF.